This T cell receptor (beta chain) was sequenced during a study of T cell responses to AZD1222 COVID-19 vaccine. Study conclusions and caveats: CD4 TCRs associated with vaccination spanned spike, dominating at 160-218 and 743-854.

This clone was counted a few times. No antigen is known for it. This CDR3 is 15 amino acids long. CDR1 LGHNA and CDR2 YSLEER come from the germline V gene. V gave up 1 base and J gave up 3 bases; unmatched junction bases: 4. Sequenced by immunoSEQ multiplex PCR; TCRdb stores in-frame clones only, minus some. This sample carries about 120,000 clones, 70% to 90% of them seen once, and the ten largest clones take just under 9.5%. This chain links TRBV4-3 with TRBJ2-3; 7 bases line up with TRBD2. This sample comprised peripheral blood, obtained on day 0 of AZD1222 vaccination. This TCR derives from an adult in good health. The DNA for the CDR3 is TGCGCCAGCAGCCAAGGGGCGGGGGTAACAGATACGCAGTATTTT. This gives the protein CASSQGAGVTDTQYF.